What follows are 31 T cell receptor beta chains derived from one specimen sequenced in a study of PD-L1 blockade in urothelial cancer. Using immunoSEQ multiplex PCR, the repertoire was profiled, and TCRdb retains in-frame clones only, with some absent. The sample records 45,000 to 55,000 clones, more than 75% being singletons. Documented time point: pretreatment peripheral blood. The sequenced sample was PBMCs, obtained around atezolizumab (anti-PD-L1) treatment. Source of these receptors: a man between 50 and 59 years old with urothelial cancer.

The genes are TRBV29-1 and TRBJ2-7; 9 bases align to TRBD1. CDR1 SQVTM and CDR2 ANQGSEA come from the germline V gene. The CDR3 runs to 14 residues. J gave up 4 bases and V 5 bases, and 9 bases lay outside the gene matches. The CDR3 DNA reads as TGCAGCGTTCGACCGGGACAGGGTAGTTACGAGCAGTACTTC. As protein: CSVRPGQGSYEQYF.

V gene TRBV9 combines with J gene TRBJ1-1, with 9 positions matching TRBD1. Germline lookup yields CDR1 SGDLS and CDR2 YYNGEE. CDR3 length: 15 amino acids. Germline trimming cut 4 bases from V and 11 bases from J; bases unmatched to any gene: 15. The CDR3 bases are TGTGCCAGCAGCTCATCTTCCGGGACAGGGACTGGGGCTTTCTTT. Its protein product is CASSSSSGTGTGAFF.

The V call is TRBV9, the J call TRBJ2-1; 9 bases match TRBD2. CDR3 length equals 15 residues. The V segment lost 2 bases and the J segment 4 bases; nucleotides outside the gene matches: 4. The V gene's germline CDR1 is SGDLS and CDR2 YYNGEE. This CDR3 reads CASSVSSGAYNEQFF. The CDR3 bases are TGTGCCAGCAGCGTCTCTAGCGGGGCTTACAATGAGCAGTTCTTC. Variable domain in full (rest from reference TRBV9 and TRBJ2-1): DSGVTQTPKHLITATGQRVTLRCSPRSGDLSVYWYQQSLDQGLQFLIQYYNGEERAKGNILERFSAQQFPDLHSELNLSSLELGDSALYFCASSVSSGAYNEQFFGPGTRLTVL.

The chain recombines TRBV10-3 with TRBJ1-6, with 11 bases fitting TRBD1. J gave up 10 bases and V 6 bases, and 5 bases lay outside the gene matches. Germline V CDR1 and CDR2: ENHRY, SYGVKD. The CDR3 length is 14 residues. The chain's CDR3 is CAIRRTGGESPLHF. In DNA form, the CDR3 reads TGTGCCATCAGGAGGACAGGGGGCGAATCACCCCTCCACTTT.

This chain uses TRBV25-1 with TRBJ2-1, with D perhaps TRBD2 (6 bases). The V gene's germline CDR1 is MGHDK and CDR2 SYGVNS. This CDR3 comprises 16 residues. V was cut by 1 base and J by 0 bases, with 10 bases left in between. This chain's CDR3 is CASSELYGGSYNEQFF. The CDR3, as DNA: TGTGCCAGCAGTGAATTGTACGGGGGCTCCTACAATGAGCAGTTCTTC.

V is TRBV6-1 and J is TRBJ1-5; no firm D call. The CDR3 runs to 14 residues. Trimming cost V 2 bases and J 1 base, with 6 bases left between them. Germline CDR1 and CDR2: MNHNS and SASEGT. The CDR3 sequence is CASSETRSNQPQHF. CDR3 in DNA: TGTGCCAGCAGTGAAACGCGCAGCAATCAGCCCCAGCATTTT.

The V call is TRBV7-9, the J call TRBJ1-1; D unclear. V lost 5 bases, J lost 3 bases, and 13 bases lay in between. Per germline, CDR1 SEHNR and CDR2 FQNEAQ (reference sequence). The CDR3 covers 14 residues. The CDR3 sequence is CASSQSWGDTEAFF. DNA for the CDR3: TGTGCCAGCAGCCAGAGCTGGGGAGACACTGAAGCTTTCTTT.

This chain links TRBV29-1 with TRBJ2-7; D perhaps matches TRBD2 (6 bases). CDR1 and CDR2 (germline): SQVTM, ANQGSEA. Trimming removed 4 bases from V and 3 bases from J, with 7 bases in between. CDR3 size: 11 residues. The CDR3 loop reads CSVVADYEQYF. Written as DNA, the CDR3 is TGCAGCGTTGTAGCGGACTACGAGCAGTACTTC.

CDR3 bases: TGTGCCAGCAGCTTGAATCCGACAGGGCAGGTGGAGCCCCAGCATTTT. Amino acid sequence: CASSLNPTGQVEPQHF. The chain employs TRBV11-2 and TRBJ1-5, with 7 bases matching TRBD1. The germline V gene has CDR1 SGHAT and CDR2 FQNNGV. This CDR3 comprises 16 residues. V trimming: 3 bases; J trimming: 8 bases; junction bases outside the gene matches: 13.

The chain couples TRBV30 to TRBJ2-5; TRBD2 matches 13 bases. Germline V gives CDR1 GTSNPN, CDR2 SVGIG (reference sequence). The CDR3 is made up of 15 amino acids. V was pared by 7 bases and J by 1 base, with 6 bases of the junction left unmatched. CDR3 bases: TGTGCCTCTACTCGACTAGCGGGGGGCCAAGAGACCCAGTACTTC. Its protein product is CASTRLAGGQETQYF.

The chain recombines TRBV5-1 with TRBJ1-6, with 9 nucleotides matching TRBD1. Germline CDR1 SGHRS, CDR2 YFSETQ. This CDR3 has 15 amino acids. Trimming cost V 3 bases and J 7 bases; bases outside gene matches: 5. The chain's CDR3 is CASSSTGTGNSPLHF. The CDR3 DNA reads TGCGCCAGCAGCTCGACAGGGACAGGGAATTCACCCCTCCACTTT.

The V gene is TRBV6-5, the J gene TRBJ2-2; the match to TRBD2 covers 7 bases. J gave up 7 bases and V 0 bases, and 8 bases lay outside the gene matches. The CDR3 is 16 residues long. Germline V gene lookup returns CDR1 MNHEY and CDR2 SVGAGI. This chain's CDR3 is CASSYSSSGRVGELFF. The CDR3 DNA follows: TGTGCCAGCAGTTACTCGAGCTCAGGGAGGGTCGGGGAGCTGTTTTTT.

CDR3 sequence reads: CASSPLPGASTDTQYF. The CDR3 DNA sequence: TGTGCCAGCAGCCCCCTTCCAGGGGCTAGCACAGATACGCAGTATTTT. The rearrangement joins TRBV27 to TRBJ2-3; a weak D match, TRBD1 (6 bases). Per germline, CDR1 MNHEY and CDR2 SMNVEV (reference sequence). This CDR3 has 16 residues. Trimming left V 6 bases short and J 0 bases short, with 16 bases between.

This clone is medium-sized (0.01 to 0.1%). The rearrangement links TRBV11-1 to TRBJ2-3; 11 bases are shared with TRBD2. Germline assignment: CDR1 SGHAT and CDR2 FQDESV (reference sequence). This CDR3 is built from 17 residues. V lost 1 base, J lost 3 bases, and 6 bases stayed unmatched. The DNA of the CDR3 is TGTGCCAGCAGCTTAGGGGCCTCTAGCGGGGGGACAGATACGCAGTATTTT. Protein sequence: CASSLGASSGGTDTQYF. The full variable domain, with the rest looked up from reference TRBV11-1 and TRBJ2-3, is EAEVAQSPRYKITEKSQAVAFWCDPISGHATLYWYRQILGQGPELLVQFQDESVVDDSQLPKDRFSAERLKGVDSTLKIQPAELGDSAMYLCASSLGASSGGTDTQYFGPGTRLTVL.

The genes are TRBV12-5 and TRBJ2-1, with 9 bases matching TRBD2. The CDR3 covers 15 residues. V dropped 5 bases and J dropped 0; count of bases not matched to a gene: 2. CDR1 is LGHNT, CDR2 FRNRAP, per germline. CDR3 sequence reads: CASGRTSDSYNEQFF. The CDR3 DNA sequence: TGTGCTAGTGGTAGGACTAGCGACTCCTACAATGAGCAGTTCTTC. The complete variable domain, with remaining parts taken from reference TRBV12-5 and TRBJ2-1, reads DARVTQTPRHKVTEMGQEVTMRCQPILGHNTVFWYRQTMMQGLELLAYFRNRAPLDDSGMPKDRFSAEMPDATLATLKIQPSEPRDSAVYFCASGRTSDSYNEQFFGPGTRLTVL.

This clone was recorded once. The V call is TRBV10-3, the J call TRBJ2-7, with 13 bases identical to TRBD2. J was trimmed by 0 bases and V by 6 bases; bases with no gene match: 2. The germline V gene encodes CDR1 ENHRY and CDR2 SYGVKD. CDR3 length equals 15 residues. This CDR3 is CAIRGLAGNSYEQYF. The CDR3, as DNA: TGTGCCATCAGGGGACTAGCGGGAAACTCCTACGAGCAGTACTTC.

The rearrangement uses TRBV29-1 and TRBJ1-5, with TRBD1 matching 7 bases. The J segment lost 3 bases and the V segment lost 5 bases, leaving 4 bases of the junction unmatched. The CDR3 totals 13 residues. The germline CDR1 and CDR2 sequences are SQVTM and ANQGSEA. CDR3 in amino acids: CSVTTGANQPQHF. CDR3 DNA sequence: TGCAGCGTTACCACAGGGGCCAATCAGCCCCAGCATTTT.

CDR3 protein: CASSLGPGTSGSEQYF. DNA for the CDR3: TGTGCCAGCAGCTTGGGCCCCGGGACTAGCGGGTCCGAGCAGTACTTC. V is TRBV7-9 and J is TRBJ2-7, with 12 bases identical to TRBD2. V was pared by 3 bases and J by 6 bases, with 9 bases of the junction left unmatched. The CDR3 extends over 16 amino acids. CDR1 and CDR2 (germline): SEHNR, FQNEAQ (reference sequence).

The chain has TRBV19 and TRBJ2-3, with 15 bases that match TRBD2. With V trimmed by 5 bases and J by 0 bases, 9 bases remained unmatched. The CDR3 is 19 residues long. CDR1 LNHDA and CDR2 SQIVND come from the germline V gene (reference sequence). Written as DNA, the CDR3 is TGTGCCAGTAGTCCTGGACTAGCGGGAGGGGCTCGTAGCACAGATACGCAGTATTTT. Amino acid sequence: CASSPGLAGGARSTDTQYF.

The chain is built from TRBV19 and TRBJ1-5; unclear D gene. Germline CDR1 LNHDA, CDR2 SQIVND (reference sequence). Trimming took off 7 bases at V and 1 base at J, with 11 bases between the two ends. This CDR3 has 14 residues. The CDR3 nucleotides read TGTGCCAGTATCTCGGGATCGAGCAATCAGCCCCAGCATTTT. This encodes CASISGSSNQPQHF.

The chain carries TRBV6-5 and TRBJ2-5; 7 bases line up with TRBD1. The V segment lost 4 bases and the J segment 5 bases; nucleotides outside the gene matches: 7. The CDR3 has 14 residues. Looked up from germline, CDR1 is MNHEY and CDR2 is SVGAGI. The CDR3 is CASSWGQPRETQYF. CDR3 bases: TGTGCCAGCAGTTGGGGACAGCCCCGGGAGACCCAGTACTTC.

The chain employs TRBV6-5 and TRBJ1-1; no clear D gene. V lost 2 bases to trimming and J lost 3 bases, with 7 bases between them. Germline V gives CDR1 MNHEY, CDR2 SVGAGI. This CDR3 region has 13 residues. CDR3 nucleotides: TGTGCCAGCAGTTACGGCCTCTACACTGAAGCTTTCTTT. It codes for CASSYGLYTEAFF.

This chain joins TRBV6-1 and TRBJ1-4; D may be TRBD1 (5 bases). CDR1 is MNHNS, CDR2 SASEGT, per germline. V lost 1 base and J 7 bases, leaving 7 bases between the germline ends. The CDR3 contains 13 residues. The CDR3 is CASSEGGIEKLFF. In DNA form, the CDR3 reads TGTGCCAGCAGTGAAGGGGGCATTGAAAAACTGTTTTTT.

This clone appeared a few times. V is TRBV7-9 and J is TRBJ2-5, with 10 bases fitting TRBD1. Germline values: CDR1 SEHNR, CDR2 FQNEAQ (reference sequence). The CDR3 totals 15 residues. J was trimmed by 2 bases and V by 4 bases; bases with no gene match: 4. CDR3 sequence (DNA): TGTGCCAGCAGCTACGGGACAGGGGCGCAAGAGACCCAGTACTTC. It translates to CASSYGTGAQETQYF.

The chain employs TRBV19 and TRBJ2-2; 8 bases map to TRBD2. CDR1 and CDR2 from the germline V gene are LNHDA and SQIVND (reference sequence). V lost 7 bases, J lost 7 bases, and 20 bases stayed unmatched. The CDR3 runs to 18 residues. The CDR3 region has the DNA TGTGCCAGTACCGCTGAGGCCGGGGGGGCATTACGTGTCGGGGAGCTGTTTTTT. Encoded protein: CASTAEAGGALRVGELFF.

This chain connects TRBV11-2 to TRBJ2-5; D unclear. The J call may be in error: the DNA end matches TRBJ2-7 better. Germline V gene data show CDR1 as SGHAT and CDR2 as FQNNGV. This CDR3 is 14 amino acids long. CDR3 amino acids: CASSLAGSIYEQYF. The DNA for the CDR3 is TGTGCCAGCAGCTTAGCCGGGTCAATCTACGAGCAGTACTTC.

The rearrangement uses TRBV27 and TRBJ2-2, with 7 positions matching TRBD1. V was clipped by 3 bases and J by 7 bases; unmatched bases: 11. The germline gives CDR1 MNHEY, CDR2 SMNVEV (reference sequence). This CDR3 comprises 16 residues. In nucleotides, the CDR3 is TGTGCCAGCAGTTTCATTCGGACAGGCGGAAACGGGGAGCTGTTTTTT. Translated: CASSFIRTGGNGELFF.

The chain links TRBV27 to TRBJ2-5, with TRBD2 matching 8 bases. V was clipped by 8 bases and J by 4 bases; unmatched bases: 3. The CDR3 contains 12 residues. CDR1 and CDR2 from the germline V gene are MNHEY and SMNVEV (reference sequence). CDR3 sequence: CASGSGRETQYF. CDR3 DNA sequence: TGTGCCAGCGGGAGCGGGAGAGAGACCCAGTACTTC.

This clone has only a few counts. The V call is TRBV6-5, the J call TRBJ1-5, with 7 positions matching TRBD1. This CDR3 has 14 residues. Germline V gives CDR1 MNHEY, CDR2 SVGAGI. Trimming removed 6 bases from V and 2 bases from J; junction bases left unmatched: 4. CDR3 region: CASRPGTGNQPQHF. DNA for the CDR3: TGTGCCAGCAGGCCCGGGACAGGCAATCAGCCCCAGCATTTT.

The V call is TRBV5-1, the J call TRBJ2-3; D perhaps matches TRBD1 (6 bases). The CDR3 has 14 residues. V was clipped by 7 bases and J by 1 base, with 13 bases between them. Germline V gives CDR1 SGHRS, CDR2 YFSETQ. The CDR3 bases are TGCGCCAGCTCCAGGACAGCTGGCACAGATACGCAGTATTTT. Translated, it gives CASSRTAGTDTQYF.

In nucleotides, the CDR3 is TGTGCCAGCAGCTTAGGTCTAGAGAAGTACTTC. As protein: CASSLGLEKYF. V gene TRBV7-2 combines with J gene TRBJ2-7; D gene unclear. The CDR3 runs to 11 residues. The germline CDR1 and CDR2 sequences are SGHTA and FQGNSA. The V end lost 1 base, the J end lost 11 bases, and 9 bases lay between the germline ends.